A single TCR beta chain is shown here with its context. The source of the sample is a study of blood T cell repertoires in COVID-19. Turning to the study itself: Samples came from the United States, Italy and Spain, spanning acute and convalescent COVID-19. T cells, B-cell-depleted T cells, or PBMCs provided the cDNA or gDNA that served as material.

Original processing notes: Counts of nucleated cells, estimated from reference gene primer amplification, were obtained. The assay was immunoSEQ multiplex PCR, and TCRdb's table has in-frame clones only and misses some. V and J calls plus clone size are reproduced from that table; the DNA served to infer D and trimming. The data show approximately 98,000 clones, about 80% seen once. This CDR3 contains 13 residues. V was cut by 8 bases and J by 5 bases, with 13 bases left in between. From germline, CDR1 is MDHEN and CDR2 SYDVKM. The source of this sequence is a man aged 55-75 years with acute or convalescent COVID-19. This chain joins TRBV28 and TRBJ1-5, with D unresolved. The sequencing sample was made of peripheral blood. CDR3 sequence reads: CASWRDGDQPQHF. DNA of the CDR3: TGTGCCAGCTGGAGGGATGGGGATCAGCCCCAGCATTTT.